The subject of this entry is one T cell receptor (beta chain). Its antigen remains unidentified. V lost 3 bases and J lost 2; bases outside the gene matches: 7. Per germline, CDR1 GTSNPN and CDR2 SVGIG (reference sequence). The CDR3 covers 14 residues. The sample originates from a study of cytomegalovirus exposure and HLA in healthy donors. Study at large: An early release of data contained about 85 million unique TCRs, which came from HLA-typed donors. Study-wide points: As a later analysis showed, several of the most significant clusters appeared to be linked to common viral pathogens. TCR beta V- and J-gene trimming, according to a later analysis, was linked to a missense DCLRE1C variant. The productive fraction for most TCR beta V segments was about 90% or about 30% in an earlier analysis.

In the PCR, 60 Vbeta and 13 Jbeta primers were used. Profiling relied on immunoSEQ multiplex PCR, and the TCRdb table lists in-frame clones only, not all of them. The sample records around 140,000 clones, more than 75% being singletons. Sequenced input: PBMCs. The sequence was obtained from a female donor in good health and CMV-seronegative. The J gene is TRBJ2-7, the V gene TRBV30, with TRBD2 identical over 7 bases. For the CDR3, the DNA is TGTGCCTGGAGGCGGCTAGCGGTTCCCTACGAGCAGTACTTC. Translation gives CAWRRLAVPYEQYF.